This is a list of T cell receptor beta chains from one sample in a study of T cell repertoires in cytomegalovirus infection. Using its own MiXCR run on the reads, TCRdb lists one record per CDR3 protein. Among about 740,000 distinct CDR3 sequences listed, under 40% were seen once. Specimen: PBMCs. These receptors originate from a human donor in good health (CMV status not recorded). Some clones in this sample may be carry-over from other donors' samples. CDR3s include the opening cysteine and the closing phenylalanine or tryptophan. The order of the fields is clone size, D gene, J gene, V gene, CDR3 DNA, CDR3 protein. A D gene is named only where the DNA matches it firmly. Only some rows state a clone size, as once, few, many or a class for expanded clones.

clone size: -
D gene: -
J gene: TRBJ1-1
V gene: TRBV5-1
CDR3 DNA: TGCGCCAGCAGCCCGTTTGACAACACTGAAGCTTTCTTT
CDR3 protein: CASSPFDNTEAFF

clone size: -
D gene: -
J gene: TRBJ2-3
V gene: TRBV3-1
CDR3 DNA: TGTGCCAGCAGCCAAGATACCGACAGCACAGATACGCAGTATTTT
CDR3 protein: CASSQDTDSTDTQYF

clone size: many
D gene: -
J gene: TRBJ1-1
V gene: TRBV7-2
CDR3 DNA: TGTGCCAGCAGCTTAAAAGCCAGGGGAGAAGCTTTCTTT
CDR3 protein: CASSLKARGEAFF

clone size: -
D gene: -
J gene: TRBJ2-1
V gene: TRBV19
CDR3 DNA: TGTGCCAGTAGAGGTGGGGGAGGGCAGTTCTTC
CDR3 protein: CASRGGGGQFF

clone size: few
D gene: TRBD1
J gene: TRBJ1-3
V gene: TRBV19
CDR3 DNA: TGTGCCAGTAGTACCAAGCCGGGACAGGGCTCTGGAAACACCATATATTTT
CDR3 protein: CASSTKPGQGSGNTIYF

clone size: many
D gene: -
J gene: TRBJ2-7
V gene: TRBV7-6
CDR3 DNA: TGTGCCAGCAGCCACCGACCGGAAGGAAACAGCTACGAGCAGTACTTC
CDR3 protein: CASSHRPEGNSYEQYF

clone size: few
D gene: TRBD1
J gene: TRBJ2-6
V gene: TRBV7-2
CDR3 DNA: TGTGCCAGCAGCTTGAAGACAGGGGATGGGTCTGGGGCCAACGTCCTGACTTTC
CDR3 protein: CASSLKTGDGSGANVLTF

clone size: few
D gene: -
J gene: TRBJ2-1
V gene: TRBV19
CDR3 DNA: TGTGCCAGTAGTATCGTCGGGATCTCCTACAATGAGCAGTTCTTC
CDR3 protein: CASSIVGISYNEQFF

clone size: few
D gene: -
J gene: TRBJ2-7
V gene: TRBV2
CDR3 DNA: TGTGCCAGCAGGCGAACCTACGAGCAGTACTTC
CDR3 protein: CASRRTYEQYF

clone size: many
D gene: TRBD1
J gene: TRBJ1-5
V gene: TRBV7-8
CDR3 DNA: TGTGCCAGCAGCCCTATATGGGGACAGGGGCTAAATCAGCCCCAGCATTTT
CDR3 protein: CASSPIWGQGLNQPQHF

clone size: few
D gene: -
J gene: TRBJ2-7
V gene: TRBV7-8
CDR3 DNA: TGTGCCAGCAGCCGCTCAGTCCACGAGCAGTACTTC
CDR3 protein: CASSRSVHEQYF

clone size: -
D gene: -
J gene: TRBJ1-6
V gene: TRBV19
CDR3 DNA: TGTGCCAGTAGTATATATTCAGCCGGGACCGTACATTCACCCCTCCACTTT
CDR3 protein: CASSIYSAGTVHSPLHF

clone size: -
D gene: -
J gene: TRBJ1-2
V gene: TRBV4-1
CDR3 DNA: TGCGCCAGCAGCCAAGTAGGGGGGGGTGGCTACACCTTC
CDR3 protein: CASSQVGGGGYTF

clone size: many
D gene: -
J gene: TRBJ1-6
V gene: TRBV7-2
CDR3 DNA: TGTGCCAGCAGCTTAGCCCAGGGTTCACCCCTCCACTTT
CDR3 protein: CASSLAQGSPLHF

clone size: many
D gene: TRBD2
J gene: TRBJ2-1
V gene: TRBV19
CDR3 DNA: TGTGCCAGTAGTATGCGTCGGACTAGCGGGAATTACAATGAGCAGTTCTTC
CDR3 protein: CASSMRRTSGNYNEQFF

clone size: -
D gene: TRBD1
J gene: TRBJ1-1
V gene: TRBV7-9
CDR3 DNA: TGTGCCAGCAGCACCCGACAGGGGGGGAGCGCTGAAGCTTTCTTT
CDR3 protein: CASSTRQGGSAEAFF

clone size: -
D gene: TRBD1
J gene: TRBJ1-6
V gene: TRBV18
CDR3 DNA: TGTGCCAGCTCCCCCCCGACAGGGGTTAATTCACCCCTCCACTTT
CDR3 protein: CASSPPTGVNSPLHF

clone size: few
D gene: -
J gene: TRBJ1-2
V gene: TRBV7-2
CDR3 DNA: TGTGCCAGCAGCCCAACGGGAGTAAGCCTGGGCTACACCTTC
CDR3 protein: CASSPTGVSLGYTF

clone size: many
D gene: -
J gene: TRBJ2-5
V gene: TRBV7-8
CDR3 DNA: TGTGCCAGCAGCTTAGTGGGTGCGGGGCAACCCTCCTTC
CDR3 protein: CASSLVGAGQPSF

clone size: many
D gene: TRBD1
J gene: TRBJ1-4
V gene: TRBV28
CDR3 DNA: TGTGCCAGCAGTTTCTCAACAGGGGAAGTAGGAGAAAAACTGTTTTTT
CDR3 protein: CASSFSTGEVGEKLFF

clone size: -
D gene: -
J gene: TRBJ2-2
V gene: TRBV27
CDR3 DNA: TGTGCCAGCAGTTTTCAAGATAACACCGGGGAGCTGTTTTTT
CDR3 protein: CASSFQDNTGELFF

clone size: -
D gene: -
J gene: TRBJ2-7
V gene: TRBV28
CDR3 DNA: TGTGCCAGCAAAAGGGAGGACGGCCTCTCCTACGAGCAGTACTTC
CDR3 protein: CASKREDGLSYEQYF

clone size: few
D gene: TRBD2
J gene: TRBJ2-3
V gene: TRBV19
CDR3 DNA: TGTGCCAGTAGTATAGATCTCGGACTAGCGGGAGTAGGCGCAGATACGCAGTATTTT
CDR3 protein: CASSIDLGLAGVGADTQYF

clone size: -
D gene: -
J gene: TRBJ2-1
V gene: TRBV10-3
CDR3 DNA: TGTGCCATCAGTGGGACTCCCTCCTACAATGAGCAGTTCTTC
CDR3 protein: CAISGTPSYNEQFF

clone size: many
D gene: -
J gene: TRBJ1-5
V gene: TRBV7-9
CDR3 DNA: TGTGCCAGCAGCTTAGGTTCGGAGGGGAATCAGCCCCAGCATTTT
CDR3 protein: CASSLGSEGNQPQHF

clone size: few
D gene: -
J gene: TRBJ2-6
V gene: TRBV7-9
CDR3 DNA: TGTGCCAGCAGCTTAGAGACTGGGGCCAACGTCCTGACTTTC
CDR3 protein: CASSLETGANVLTF